This TCR beta chain was identified during a study of cytomegalovirus exposure and HLA in healthy donors. Whole-study results and caveats: About 87% or about 30% of the time was how often most TCR beta V segments were productive, according to an earlier analysis. Apart from CMV serostatus, no immune exposure information was available.

As concerns this clone: What it binds is not known.

It was with 60 Vbeta and 13 Jbeta primers that the PCR ran. Clones were read by immunoSEQ multiplex PCR, and TCRdb kept only the in-frame ones, dropping some. The profile shows more than 65,000 clones, 74% of them singletons. V gave up 3 bases and J gave up 9 bases; unmatched junction bases: 11. Germline CDR1 and CDR2: PRHDT and FYEKMQ (reference sequence). The CDR3 runs to 15 residues. The sample taken for sequencing was PBMCs. The clonotype comes from a woman in her sixties or seventies in good health and CMV-seropositive. The chain couples TRBV13 to TRBJ2-1; 7 bases agree with TRBD2. Here the CDR3 reads CASSLGTISTGEQFF. In DNA, the CDR3 is TGTGCCAGCAGCTTGGGGACTATCTCTACTGGTGAGCAGTTCTTC.